This T cell receptor (beta chain) is drawn from a study of CD8 T cells in Susac syndrome (dated by TCRdb to the late 2010s). Background on the whole study: Whether CD8+ T cell activation and differentiation in Susac syndrome was antigen driven was tested using repertoire sequencing.

Peripheral blood CD8+ and CD4+ T cells from healthy donors, Susac syndrome patients and multiple sclerosis patients were profiled by high-throughput TCR beta sequencing. Multiple sclerosis controls were treatment-naive patients with stable or active relapsing-remitting disease fulfilling revised McDonald criteria. Bulk CD8+ and CD4+ T cells were purified magnetically by negative isolation, whereas CD8+ TEMRA cells were enriched by FACS. Blood was drawn into EDTA tubes, processed within 24 hours, and PBMCs were isolated by density gradient centrifugation. PBMCs intended for TCR sequencing were frozen in liquid nitrogen and were later thawed in a 37 degrees C water bath. A purity of at least 90% was achieved for sorted or isolated CD4+, CD8+ and CD8+ TEMRA cells. A remark on this clonotype: No antigen is known for it. No per-base quality is available; no much larger clone lies one base away.

Study-level results and caveats: The number of individuals in the TCR sequencing and HLA analysis was recognized as being relatively small.

A distance of 11 bases separates the germline ends of V and J, which lose 3 bases and 6 bases respectively. CDR1 KGHSH and CDR2 LQKENI were looked up in the germline V gene. The CDR3 has 13 amino acids, counting the end cysteine and phenylalanine. Only CDR3 DNA remains: 39 bases, in frame from the first base. RNA was extracted using the RNeasy kit, and about 0.45 to 1 microgram was reverse transcribed with random hexamers. The immunoSEQ multiplex PCR assay, covering 54 Vbeta and 13 Jbeta segments, was used to amplify TCR beta CDR3 regions. Bias from PCR amplification was corrected by using a synthetic template baseline for primer optimization and for computational correction. Concerning the study's data processing: Only productive sequences were kept, with reads annotated to V, D and J genes according to IMGT and analyzed in immunoSEQ Analyzer. Clonality was computed as one minus Shannon entropy normalized by log2 of the number of productive unique sequences. For each patient and control, public and private clones were evaluated among the 100 most prevalent clones. A clone was defined as Susac-specific if it was absent from the healthy and MS cohorts, from more than 850 published viral clones and from other ImmuneACCESS disease sequences. TCRdb applied fastp at Q25 and MiXCR to the public reads, then kept only in-frame beta chains. Identical CDR3 protein sequences are pooled into one entry, listed with their most common genes and DNA. V and J calls and clone size were set by TCRdb, not the authors. Recorded for this sample are about 180,000 distinct CDR3 sequences; approximately 93% of them occurred a single time. The ten largest account for approximately 0.09% of the sample.

The sequence links TRBV18 to TRBJ1-1; the D gene identity is not certain. The specimen was CD4+ T cells from PBMCs. The clonotype comes from a human donor with multiple sclerosis. The DNA reads as follows: TGTGCCAGCTCACCCCGGGTCACTTCTGAAGCTTTCTTT. Translation gives CASSPRVTSEAFF.